One sample yielded the 17 T cell receptor beta chains listed below, sequenced in a study of response to subunit inactivated influenza vaccine. TCRdb passed the RT-PCR reads through MiXCR, listing each CDR3 protein once. The data show over 800,000 distinct CDR3 sequences, approximately 22% seen once. Specimen: PBMCs from blood, collected around 5 days after vaccination. The source of these receptors is a man aged 45-65 years who received an inactivated influenza vaccine.

This clonotype was seen only a few times. The genes are TRBV7-8 and TRBJ2-6; D may be TRBD2 (6 bases). V was trimmed by 1 base and J by 0 bases, leaving 16 bases between them. Germline loops: CDR1 SGHVS, CDR2 FQNEAQ. This CDR3 is built from 19 residues. The CDR3 sequence: CASSLVRREWRSGANVLTF. The DNA of the CDR3 is TGTGCCAGCAGCTTAGTGAGACGGGAGTGGCGCTCTGGGGCCAACGTCCTGACTTTC.

V usage is TRBV7-9 and J usage is TRBJ2-1; TRBD1 agrees at 10 bases. The germline V gene has CDR1 SEHNR and CDR2 FQNEAQ (reference sequence). This CDR3 has 17 amino acids. Unmatched junction bases numbered 11, after V lost 5 bases and J lost 4 bases. CDR3 bases: TGTGCCAGCAGCATTTACGGGACAGGGGACCCTTACAATGAGCAGTTCTTC. Translated: CASSIYGTGDPYNEQFF.

The chain's CDR3 is CSASKTSGGRGTQYF. The DNA of the CDR3 is TGCAGTGCTTCCAAGACTAGCGGGGGTAGAGGTACGCAGTATTTT. The chain has TRBV20-1 and TRBJ2-3; 12 bases match TRBD2. The V and J ends lost 5 bases and 8 bases, in that order; junction bases with no gene match: 11. Germline V lookup: CDR1 DFQATT, CDR2 SNEGSKA (reference sequence). The CDR3 is 15 residues long.

V usage is TRBV24-1 and J usage is TRBJ2-2; a possible D gene is TRBD2 (7 bases). Germline values: CDR1 KGHDR, CDR2 SFDVKD. The V gene lost 0 bases and the J gene lost 6 bases, with 16 bases spanning the gap. The CDR3 consists of 17 residues. The CDR3 sequence is CATSDLQGGAPSGELFF. In DNA, the CDR3 is TGTGCCACCAGTGATTTGCAAGGGGGGGCGCCGTCCGGGGAGCTGTTTTTT.

This clonotype was seen only a few times. V usage is TRBV5-1 and J usage is TRBJ1-1; no firm D call. Trimming pared 3 bases from V and 0 bases from J, leaving 9 bases between. The length of the CDR3 is 14 residues. Germline V lookup: CDR1 SGHRS, CDR2 YFSETQ. The CDR3 region has the DNA TGCGCCAGCAGCTCCGACGGATTGAACACTGAAGCTTTCTTT. Residues: CASSSDGLNTEAFF.

This clonotype was recorded a few times. This rearrangement joins TRBV9 to TRBJ2-7; D is unresolved. V shed 3 bases and J shed 2 bases, with 12 bases lying between them. Germline CDR1 reads SGDLS; CDR2 reads YYNGEE. The CDR3 runs 14 residues. The CDR3 sequence is CASSGSQSPYEQYF. CDR3 in DNA: TGTGCCAGCAGCGGTTCTCAATCGCCCTACGAGCAGTACTTC.

This clonotype has a handful of counts. The chain recombines TRBV27 with TRBJ1-2; tentative D call: TRBD1 (5 bases). Germline loops: CDR1 MNHEY, CDR2 SMNVEV (reference sequence). The CDR3 is 15 residues long. Trimming pared 0 bases from V and 6 bases from J, leaving 14 bases between. This CDR3 reads CASSLSGVGGNGYTF. Here the CDR3 DNA reads TGTGCCAGCAGTTTATCGGGGGTTGGCGGCAATGGCTACACCTTC.

This chain uses TRBV7-2 with TRBJ1-3; maybe TRBD1 (5 bases). There are 16 residues in the CDR3. Germline V CDR1 and CDR2: SGHTA, FQGNSA. V lost 5 bases and J 2 bases, leaving 16 bases between the germline ends. The CDR3 coding sequence is TGTGCCAGCAGCGCGACAGCGAGGGTTACTGGAAACACCATATATTTT. It codes for CASSATARVTGNTIYF.

The gene calls are TRBV4-2 and TRBJ2-2, with D hard to call. Germline CDR1 is LGHNA and CDR2 is YNFKEQ. Trimming removed 0 bases from V and 10 bases from J, with 6 bases in between. The CDR3 covers 12 residues. The CDR3 sequence: CASSQDYLELFF. The CDR3 nucleotides read TGTGCCAGCAGCCAAGATTATTTGGAGCTGTTTTTT.

The rearrangement links TRBV15 to TRBJ2-5; D is ambiguous. Trimming pared 4 bases from V and 5 bases from J, leaving 5 bases between. The CDR3 is 11 residues long. CDR1 is LNHNV, CDR2 YYDKDF, per germline (reference sequence). In nucleotides, the CDR3 is TGTGCCACCAGCAACTCGGAGACCCAGTACTTC. Translation: CATSNSETQYF.

This clonotype was observed a handful of times. The V and J genes are TRBV27 and TRBJ2-3, with TRBD2 matching 9 bases. The CDR3 covers 15 residues. From germline, CDR1 is MNHEY and CDR2 SMNVEV (reference sequence). Losses at the gene ends were 2 bases for V and 6 bases for J; bases not matched to a gene: 6. The CDR3 DNA sequence: TGTGCCAGCAGTTTACTGGCGGGAGGGAGGGATACGCAGTATTTT. This translates into CASSLLAGGRDTQYF.

This clonotype was seen a handful of times. The DNA for the CDR3 is TGCAGTGCTGGCCCGGCGGGCACAGATACGCAGTATTTT. Its translation: CSAGPAGTDTQYF. The chain employs TRBV20-1 and TRBJ2-3; D gene unclear. V was pared by 5 bases and J by 1 base, with 10 bases between. CDR1 and CDR2 (germline): DFQATT, SNEGSKA (reference sequence). CDR3 size: 13 residues.

This clonotype turned up a few times. Written as DNA, the CDR3 is TGTGCCAGCAGCTTAAGGGACAGGGGGTTAGCTTTCTTT. It yields the protein CASSLRDRGLAFF. The rearrangement joins TRBV7-9 to TRBJ1-1; TRBD1 matches 11 bases. Per germline, CDR1 SEHNR and CDR2 FQNEAQ (reference sequence). V gave up 2 bases and J gave up 10 bases; unmatched junction bases: 3. The CDR3 has 13 residues.

The V call is TRBV7-8, the J call TRBJ2-2, with D possibly called TRBD1 or TRBD2 (6 bases each). Germline V gene sequence: CDR1 SGHVS, CDR2 FQNEAQ. There are 17 residues in the CDR3. Trimming shortened V by 5 bases and J by 0 bases, and 16 bases separated the two germline ends. The CDR3 sequence is CASSPRGARPNTGELFF. For the CDR3, the DNA is TGTGCCAGCAGCCCAAGGGGGGCGAGGCCGAACACCGGGGAGCTGTTTTTT. The entire variable domain, with the rest obtained from reference TRBV7-8 and TRBJ2-2, is as follows: GAGVSQSPRYKVAKRGQDVALRCDPISGHVSLFWYQQALGQGPEFLTYFQNEAQLDKSGLPSDRFFAERPEGSVSTLKIQRTQQEDSAVYLCASSPRGARPNTGELFFGEGSRLTVL.

This clonotype showed up just a few times. V usage is TRBV20-1 and J usage is TRBJ2-5; TRBD1 aligns across 7 bases. The V gene's germline CDR1 is DFQATT and CDR2 SNEGSKA (reference sequence). This CDR3 region has 16 residues. V was pared by 2 bases and J by 1 base, with 10 bases of the junction left unmatched. CDR3 residues: CSARNPWTGTQETQYF. CDR3 sequence (DNA): TGCAGTGCTAGAAACCCCTGGACAGGAACCCAAGAGACCCAGTACTTC.

The chain couples TRBV20-1 to TRBJ2-7; the D gene could be TRBD1 or TRBD2 (5 bases each). Trimming took off 2 bases at V and 4 bases at J, with 15 bases between the two ends. The CDR3 runs to 14 residues. Per germline, CDR1 DFQATT and CDR2 SNEGSKA (reference sequence). The CDR3 DNA sequence: TGCAGTGCTAGACACCGGCACAGGAGGTACGAGCAGTACTTC. This gives the protein CSARHRHRRYEQYF.

To note about this clonotype: The junction departs from the called germline gene at one end, perhaps through a read error. The chain carries TRBV7-3 and TRBJ2-3; 15 bases are a match to TRBD2. CDR1 is SGHTA and CDR2 is FQGTGA in the germline V gene. This CDR3 region has 13 residues. The DNA of the CDR3 is TGTGCCAGCAGCTGGACTAGCGGGGGGGAAAGGCATTTT. Its translation: CASSWTSGGERHF.